This T cell receptor (beta chain) was documented in a study of cytomegalovirus exposure and HLA in healthy donors. The study ran its PCR with 60 Vbeta and 13 Jbeta primers. TCRdb keeps only in-frame clones here, not all; method: immunoSEQ multiplex PCR. The sample yields 90,000 to 100,000 clones, 55% to 80% seen once. V shed 6 bases, J shed 5 bases, and the junction held 10 bases outside the gene matches. This CDR3 comprises 16 residues. Per the germline V gene, CDR1 is SGHRS and CDR2 is YFSETQ. Sampled while nominally healthy, donors likely had unrecorded immune exposures. The chain links TRBV5-1 to TRBJ2-2; TRBD2 matches at 10 bases. Sequenced input: PBMCs. This TCR was recovered from a female donor in good health and CMV-seronegative. CDR3 nucleotides: TGCGCCAGCACCTCCTCCAGCGGGGGGGCAACCGGGGAGCTGTTTTTT. It encodes CASTSSSGGATGELFF.